Below, one T cell receptor (beta chain) is given with its context. The sample belongs to a study of blood T cell repertoires in COVID-19. Background on the study: The study drew acute and convalescent COVID-19 samples from the United States, Italy and Spain.

Sequencing was performed with immunoSEQ multiplex PCR; in TCRdb, only in-frame clones are kept and a portion is missing. The sample has over 50,000 clones, approximately 83% seen once; the top ten hold approximately 10%. The source material was peripheral blood. This TCR was recovered from a human donor in a cohort sampled during active COVID-19.

The CDR3 reads CASSPPTPNTEAFF. CDR3 nucleotides: TGTGCCAGCAGCCCCCCGACACCGAACACTGAAGCTTTCTTT. This sequence joins TRBV9 and TRBJ1-1; D is unresolved. Germline assignment: CDR1 SGDLS and CDR2 YYNGEE. V was clipped by 4 bases and J by 1 base, with 11 bases between them. The CDR3 contains 14 residues.